The clone carrying this T cell receptor beta chain was seen more than once but under ten times. The antigen remains unidentified. For the second PCR, which ran for 7 to 11 cycles, a sample-barcoded 5' primer and a J-beta primer mix were used. TCRdb re-derived calls from the 5' RACE reads in MiXCR, one entry per CDR3 protein. The repertoire consists of some 640,000 distinct CDR3 sequences, with 49% occurring once and the leading ten covering 30% to 35%. The data were taken from a study of blood T cells in healthy people across ages. Study-level points and caveats: Age showed a roughly linear inverse relationship with TCR beta diversity per million T cells. Strong correlation existed between TCR beta diversity and naive T cell percentage.

The germline V and J ends were trimmed by 4 bases and 6 bases, with 14 bases remaining between them. This CDR3 comprises 13 residues. The V gene's germline CDR1 is SGHRS and CDR2 YFSETQ. Individuals who donated were healthy Caucasians from Russia aged about 6 to 100. The chain uses TRBV5-1 and TRBJ2-7; D may be TRBD2 (6 bases). Source material: blood. This clonotype was sampled from a woman aged 55 to 70 in good health. The CDR3, as DNA: TGCGCCAGCAGCCCACCGACGGAGGGCGAGCAGTACTTC. It is translated as CASSPPTEGEQYF.